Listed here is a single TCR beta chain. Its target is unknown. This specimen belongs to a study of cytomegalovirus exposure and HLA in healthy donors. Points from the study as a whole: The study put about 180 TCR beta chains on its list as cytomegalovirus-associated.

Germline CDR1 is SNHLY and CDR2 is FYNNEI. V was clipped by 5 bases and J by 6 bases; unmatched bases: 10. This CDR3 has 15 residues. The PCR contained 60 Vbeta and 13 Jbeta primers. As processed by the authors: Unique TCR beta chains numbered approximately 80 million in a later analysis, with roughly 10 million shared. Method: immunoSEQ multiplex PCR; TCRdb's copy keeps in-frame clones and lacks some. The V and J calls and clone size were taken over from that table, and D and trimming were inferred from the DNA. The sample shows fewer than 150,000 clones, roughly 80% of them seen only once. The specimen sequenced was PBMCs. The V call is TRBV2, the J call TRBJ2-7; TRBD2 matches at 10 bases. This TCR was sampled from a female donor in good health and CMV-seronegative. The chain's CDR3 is CASSNPGLANLEQYF. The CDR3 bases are TGTGCCAGCAGTAATCCGGGACTAGCGAACCTCGAGCAGTACTTC.